This TCR beta chain was recovered during a study of blood T cell repertoires in COVID-19. Study-level information: The study drew acute and convalescent COVID-19 samples from the United States, Italy and Spain. T cells, B-cell-depleted T cells, or PBMCs supplied cDNA or gDNA.

This CDR3 comprises 14 residues. CDR1 is LGHDT, CDR2 YNNKEL, per germline (reference sequence). The ends were cut back, 1 base at V and 6 bases at J, with 10 bases in the middle. Original data processing: Reference gene primer amplification gave estimated nucleated cell counts. The table came from immunoSEQ multiplex PCR; TCRdb's copy has only in-frame clones and leaves some out. V, J and clone size derive from that table, while D and trimming were established from the DNA sequence. The repertoire holds over 200,000 clones, with about 83% as singletons. The sequence was obtained from an elderly man with acute or convalescent COVID-19. The V call is TRBV3-1 (or the pseudogene TRBV3-2), the J call TRBJ2-1, with D possibly being TRBD2 (5 bases). Sequencing was performed on peripheral blood. Here the CDR3 reads CASSQGLAGNEQFF. Written as DNA, the CDR3 is TGTGCCAGCAGCCAAGGCCTAGCTGGCAATGAGCAGTTCTTC.